The next 5 T cell receptor beta chains were all read from a single sample in a study of T cell changes during pregnancy in multiple sclerosis (dated by TCRdb to the late 2010s). The library was built by means of the immunoSEQ multiplex PCR assay. This is the immuneACCESS table as TCRdb keeps it, with only in-frame sequences that have V and J called. A part of the clones is gone; compared with another copy, unresolved V genes explain less than half, and the rest is unexplained. The sample table lists around 70,000 clones, more than 90% of them with a count of one. Roughly 2% of the sample is taken by the ten largest. Source: peripheral blood, taken in the second trimester of pregnancy. The receptors derive from a female donor with multiple sclerosis, enrolled in a pregnancy study.

V is TRBV19 and J is TRBJ1-2; 7 bases agree with TRBD1. Per the germline V gene, CDR1 is LNHDA and CDR2 is SQIVND (reference sequence). The CDR3 is made up of 15 amino acids. V shed 6 bases, J shed 1 base, and the junction held 8 bases outside the gene matches. In DNA, the CDR3 is TGTGCCAGTAGAGAAACGACAGGGAATAACTATGGCTACACCTTC. It encodes CASRETTGNNYGYTF.

This clone was counted once. The chain joins TRBV29-1 to TRBJ2-1, with 12 bases that match TRBD2. V lost 6 bases to trimming and J lost 2 bases; unmatched junction nucleotides: 11. CDR3 length equals 17 residues. The germline gives CDR1 SQVTM, CDR2 ANQGSEA. CDR3 coding DNA: TGCAGCGTCTGCGGACTAGCGGGACATTTCCCCTACAATGAGCAGTTCTTC. Amino acids: CSVCGLAGHFPYNEQFF.

This clone has just one count. The germline gene is not matched at one end of the junction; a read error may be the cause. The chain carries TRBV2 and TRBJ1-6, with D perhaps TRBD1 (5 bases). The CDR3 is 15 amino acids. The germline V gene encodes CDR1 SNHLY and CDR2 FYNNEI. CDR3 loop: CASREGQVNNSPLHF. The DNA for the CDR3 is TGTGCCAGCAGGGAAGGACAAGTTAATAATTCACCCCTCCACTTT.

The V gene is TRBV7-9, the J gene TRBJ1-4, with a tentative D call TRBD1 (5 bases). Deletions cut 6 bases from V and 4 bases from J, with 12 bases between. The germline gives CDR1 SEHNR, CDR2 FQNEAQ (reference sequence). The CDR3 extends over 14 amino acids. The chain's CDR3 is CASSYRQRNEKLFF. The CDR3 bases are TGTGCCAGCAGTTATAGACAGCGTAATGAAAAACTGTTTTTT.

The chain carries TRBV13 and TRBJ1-6, with a possible D match to TRBD1 (5 bases). V lost 3 bases and J 0 bases, leaving 18 bases between the germline ends. Germline CDR1 reads PRHDT; CDR2 reads FYEKMQ (reference sequence). The CDR3 is made up of 19 amino acids. In nucleotides, the CDR3 is TGTGCCAGCAGCTTGGGGCCCCCGGGGAGGGTCTCCTATAATTCACCCCTCCACTTT. Translation: CASSLGPPGRVSYNSPLHF.